This T cell receptor beta chain was sequenced for a study of T-cell reconstitution after alpha-beta-depleted transplantation in children (dated by TCRdb to the mid-2010s). About the investigation overall: Using TCR repertoire profiling, the study quantitatively followed how T-cell immune reconstitution unfolded in children after TCRalphabeta/CD19-depleted allogeneic hematopoietic cell transplantation.

Overall results and qualifications from the work: About two months after transplant, the apparently early recovery of alphabetaT-cell counts reportedly depended on just several hundred clones that had expanded rapidly and came from non-depleted graft cells. The frequencies of hyperexpanded clones fell over the following months, and after one year, T-cell counts and TCRbeta diversity were mostly attributed to newly produced T cells. The high TCRbeta diversity at day 60 in some patients was ascribed to recipient T cells and intrathymic progenitors that had survived conditioning.

The receptor library was made with PCR. Sequencing used an Illumina HiSeq 2500. TCR library preparation used molecular barcoding, with unique molecular identifiers applied to normalize quantification of the TCRbeta repertoire. TCRdb trimmed the raw reads at Q25, called clones with MiXCR and kept productive beta chains. A single entry per CDR3 protein holds the most common genes and DNA from its merged rows. The sample table contains approximately 490,000 distinct CDR3 sequences; only one count was recorded for about 10% of them. About 2% of the sample is held by the ten biggest clonotypes. This specimen's treatment or condition label, interpreted: allogeneic hematopoietic cell transplantation with graft depleted of TCRalphabeta T cells and CD19 B cells. TCRalphabeta/CD19-depleted allogeneic hematopoietic cell grafts were given to the transplant recipients, all of whom were children. This clonotype was seen at least ten times. Its antigen is not yet known. The input lacks base qualities; no much larger clone sits a single base away.

The CDR3 measures 15 amino acids from cysteine to phenylalanine. Only the CDR3 portion is preserved as DNA: 45 bases, with reading frame beginning at the first base. The V and J ends are trimmed by 5 bases and 8 bases, leaving 21 bases between them. The chain is assembled from TRBV12-3 or TRBV12-4 and TRBJ1-2, and perhaps TRBD1 as D gene, on 5 matching bases. This receptor was identified in a child aged 2 to 10 with inherited bone marrow failure, due to receive a stem cell transplant. This specimen was PBMCs, taken before TCRalphabeta/CD19-depleted stem cell transplant. The CDR3 protein: CASSPQGVGGVGYTF. The bases read TGTGCCAGCAGTCCCCAGGGAGTTGGAGGGGTCGGCTACACCTTC.